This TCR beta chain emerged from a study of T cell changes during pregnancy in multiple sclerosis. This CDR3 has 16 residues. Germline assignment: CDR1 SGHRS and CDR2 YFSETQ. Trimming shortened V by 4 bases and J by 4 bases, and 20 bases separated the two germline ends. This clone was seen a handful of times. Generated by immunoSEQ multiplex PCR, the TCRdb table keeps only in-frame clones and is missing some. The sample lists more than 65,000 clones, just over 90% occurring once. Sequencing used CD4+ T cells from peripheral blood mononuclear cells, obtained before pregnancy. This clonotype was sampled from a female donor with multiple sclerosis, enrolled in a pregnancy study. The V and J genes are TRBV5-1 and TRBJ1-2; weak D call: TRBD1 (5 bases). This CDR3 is CASSQGPAGASYGYTF. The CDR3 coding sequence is TGCGCCAGCAGCCAGGGACCAGCGGGAGCCAGCTATGGCTACACCTTC.